These 19 T cell receptor beta chains were sequenced from one sample in a study of HIV-infected patients and healthy controls. cDNA was made from 500 ng RNA using alpha and beta constant primers. Alpha and beta chain libraries were made separately by chain-specific third strand synthesis with multiplexing indices. TCRdb processed the 5' RACE reads anew with MiXCR; each CDR3 protein has one entry. The data contain more than 6,500 distinct CDR3 sequences, around 8% of them singletons. Whole blood was used without fractionation, so all unsorted peripheral T cells were included. Sequencing used blood, obtained before antiretroviral therapy. The receptors were gathered from an adult with HIV infection.

V usage is TRBV5-1 and J usage is TRBJ1-3, with D perhaps matching TRBD1 (6 bases). This CDR3 has 15 amino acids. Germline values: CDR1 SGHRS, CDR2 YFSETQ. Trimming removed 2 bases from V and 0 bases from J, with 9 bases in between. CDR3 DNA sequence: TGCGCCAGCAGCTTCGGACAGCTCTCTGGAAACACCATATATTTT. Its translation is CASSFGQLSGNTIYF.

Notes on this clonotype: A junction end diverges from the germline sequence, so it may reflect a read error. The chain's CDR3 is CASSLDGNAGELFF. As DNA, the CDR3 is TGTGCCAGCAGTTTAGACGGGAACGCCGGGGAGCTGTTTTTT. The chain joins TRBV12-3 or TRBV12-4 to TRBJ2-2; possible D gene TRBD2, 5 bases. The CDR3 loop spans 14 amino acids.

This clonotype rates as medium-sized. This chain joins TRBV27 and TRBJ1-5; maybe TRBD1 (5 bases). Trimming stripped 3 bases from V and 3 bases from J, with 12 bases between. Germline CDR1 MNHEY, CDR2 SMNVEV (reference sequence). The length of the CDR3 is 15 residues. CDR3 bases: TGTGCCAGCAGTTTTCTCGGGGGTATCAATCAGCCCCAGCATTTT. The encoded protein is CASSFLGGINQPQHF.

In its sample, this clonotype was seen once. V usage is TRBV21-1 and J usage is TRBJ1-4; the table's D call, TRBD1, was not checked against the DNA. TRBV21-1 is noted as a pseudogene. The CDR3 length is 15 residues. The CDR3 region has the DNA TGTGCCAGCAGCAACGGACAGGGGGTAGATGAAAAACTGTTTTTT. Translation: CASSNGQGVDEKLFF.

This clonotype was seen ten or more times. The CDR3 nucleotides read TGTGCCAGCGTGGGCGGGCACCTCCTACAGCAGTACTTC. Translated: CASVGGHLLQQYF. The chain links TRBV6-5 to TRBJ2-7; D is perhaps TRBD2 (5 bases). The CDR3 spans 13 residues. V was pared by 8 bases and J by 8 bases, with 19 bases between. Germline CDR1 MNHEY, CDR2 SVGAGI.

This clonotype was observed a handful of times. V and J are TRBV29-1 and TRBJ1-2, with no clear D. Trimming removed 1 base from V and 4 bases from J, with 19 bases in between. From germline, CDR1 is SQVTM and CDR2 ANQGSEA. The CDR3 totals 16 residues. This CDR3 is CSVEGGGNAPGYGYTF. The DNA for the CDR3 is TGCAGCGTTGAAGGGGGTGGAAACGCACCCGGCTATGGCTACACCTTC. The complete variable domain, with remaining parts taken from reference TRBV29-1 and TRBJ1-2, reads SAVISQKPSRDICQRGTSLTIQCQVDSQVTMMFWYRQQPGQSLTLIATANQGSEATYESGFVIDKFPISRPNLTFSTLTVSNMSPEDSSIYLCSVEGGGNAPGYGYTFGSGTRLTVV.

This clonotype is medium-sized (0.01 to 0.1%) in the sample. The chain links TRBV7-2 to TRBJ2-3, with D perhaps matching TRBD2 (6 bases). Germline assignment: CDR1 SGHTA and CDR2 FQGNSA. V was cut by 4 bases and J by 2 bases, with 13 bases left in between. The CDR3 runs to 15 residues. CDR3 loop: CASSYSGLTTDTQYF. CDR3 nucleotides: TGTGCCAGCAGCTACTCGGGACTTACCACAGATACGCAGTATTTT.

This clonotype ranks as large (0.1 to 1%). The chain couples TRBV29-1 to TRBJ1-1; D remains unclear. The CDR3 spans 13 residues. CDR1 is SQVTM and CDR2 is ANQGSEA in the germline V gene. V lost 4 bases, J lost 1 base, and 10 bases lay in between. In DNA, the CDR3 is TGCAGCGTTGCTGCACGGGGGAACACTGAAGCTTTCTTT. Encoded protein: CSVAARGNTEAFF.

This clonotype was counted at least ten times. V is TRBV20-1 and J is TRBJ1-4; 8 bases line up with TRBD1. V gave up 4 bases and J gave up 7 bases; unmatched junction bases: 8. Germline V gene lookup returns CDR1 DFQATT and CDR2 SNEGSKA (reference sequence). The CDR3 totals 14 residues. CDR3 sequence: CSATSGGWGEKLFF. The DNA for the CDR3 is TGCAGTGCTACCTCAGGGGGCTGGGGTGAAAAACTGTTTTTT.

This clonotype was observed many times. The chain couples TRBV6-2 or TRBV6-3 to TRBJ2-7, with D possibly matching TRBD1 (7 bases). Trimming removed 4 bases from V and 5 bases from J, with 15 bases in between. Per germline, CDR1 MNHEY and CDR2 SVGEGT. The length of the CDR3 is 14 residues. The CDR3 loop reads CASSLRDREDEQYF. DNA of the CDR3: TGTGCCAGCAGTTTGAGAGACAGGGAGGACGAGCAGTACTTC.

This clonotype is termed medium-sized. This chain links TRBV27 with TRBJ2-7; maybe TRBD1 (6 bases). The germline V gene encodes CDR1 MNHEY and CDR2 SMNVEV (reference sequence). Trimming stripped 6 bases from V and 3 bases from J, with 18 bases between. The CDR3 is 15 amino acids. CDR3 DNA: TGTGCCAGCAGCCCTGAAACAGGGACCGTCTACGAGCAGTACTTC. It specifies CASSPETGTVYEQYF.

Turning to this clonotype: A much larger clone differs from this one at a single base, so this may be a read error. The V gene is TRBV6-6, the J gene TRBJ1-1, with D uncertain. The germline V gene has CDR1 MNHNY and CDR2 SVGAGI (reference sequence). The CDR3 extends over 16 amino acids. The CDR3 sequence is CAISAARAGWDTEAFF. The CDR3 coding sequence is TGTGCCATCAGTGCCGCGCGGGCGGGATGGGACACTGAAGCTTTCTTT.

The table lists this clonotype with many counts. The chain carries TRBV11-3 and TRBJ2-5; 11 bases are shared with TRBD1. The CDR3 runs 15 residues. CDR1 and CDR2 from the germline V gene are SGHNT and YENEEA. Trimming removed 5 bases from V and 9 bases from J; junction bases left unmatched: 11. CDR3 in amino acids: CASSASGQGAMAQYF. As DNA, the CDR3 is TGTGCCAGCAGCGCAAGCGGACAGGGGGCAATGGCCCAGTACTTC.

This clonotype is labeled medium-sized (0.01 to 0.1%). The chain joins TRBV7-2 to TRBJ2-7, with 7 bases matching TRBD1. The CDR3 contains 14 residues. Germline assignment: CDR1 SGHTA and CDR2 FQGNSA. J was trimmed by 3 bases and V by 1 base; bases with no gene match: 3. The CDR3 region is CASSLVTGDYEQYF. DNA for the CDR3: TGTGCCAGCAGCTTAGTCACAGGGGACTACGAGCAGTACTTC.

This clonotype is judged large. The chain recombines TRBV7-8 with TRBJ1-4; D not resolved. CDR1 SGHVS and CDR2 FQNEAQ come from the germline V gene. The CDR3 is 15 residues long. The V and J ends lost 1 base and 5 bases respectively, with 11 bases between them. The CDR3 here is CASSLDPRANEKLFF. Here the CDR3 DNA reads TGTGCCAGCAGCTTAGATCCGCGCGCGAATGAAAAACTGTTTTTT.

The chain uses TRBV7-9 and TRBJ2-1; D unclear. Germline V gene data show CDR1 as SEHNR and CDR2 as FQNEAQ (reference sequence). V lost 3 bases and J lost 3, with 6 bases in between. This CDR3 has 13 residues. As DNA, the CDR3 is TGTGCCAGCAGCTTGGGTATCTACAATGAGCAGTTCTTC. The encoded protein is CASSLGIYNEQFF. The full variable domain, its missing parts supplied by reference TRBV7-9 and TRBJ2-1, is DTGVSQNPRHKITKRGQNVTFRCDPISEHNRLYWYRQTLGQGPEFLTYFQNEAQLEKSRLLSDRFSAERPKGSFSTLEIQRTEQGDSAMYLCASSLGIYNEQFFGPGTRLTVL.

By share, this clonotype counts as medium-sized. The chain uses TRBV24-1 and TRBJ2-3; the D gene is possibly TRBD2 (5 bases). The CDR3 runs to 16 residues. Trimming took 3 bases from V and 4 from J, leaving 16 bases between them. Germline CDR1 is KGHDR and CDR2 is SFDVKD. CDR3 nucleotide sequence: TGTGCCACCAGTGATCGGTCTAGCAGTCACGCAGATACGCAGTATTTT. Protein sequence: CATSDRSSSHADTQYF.

This clonotype occurred a few times. This rearrangement joins TRBV6-1 to TRBJ2-7; D unresolved. CDR3 length: 11 amino acids. Trimming left V 4 bases short and J 5 bases short, with 6 bases between. Per the germline V gene, CDR1 is MNHNS and CDR2 is SASEGT. In nucleotides, the CDR3 is TGTGCCAGCAGTGTAAAGAACGAGCAGTACTTC. As protein: CASSVKNEQYF.

This clonotype was picked up a small number of times. This chain uses TRBV4-3 with TRBJ1-1; D call uncertain. V lost 4 bases, J lost 1 base, and 7 bases lay in between. In germline, CDR1 is LGHNA, CDR2 YSLEER. The CDR3 has 13 amino acids. Here the CDR3 DNA reads TGCGCCAGCAGCCTGGGAGGGAACACTGAAGCTTTCTTT. This gives the protein CASSLGGNTEAFF.